The 24 T cell receptor beta chains below come from one sample, sequenced in a study of blood T cell repertoires in COVID-19. The protocol was immunoSEQ multiplex PCR, while the TCRdb copy is restricted to in-frame clones and leaves out a portion. The repertoire has 65,000 to 80,000 clones, approximately 80% of them found once; the top ten carry about 10%. The sequenced sample consisted of peripheral blood. The source is a human donor in a cohort sampled during active COVID-19.

The genes are TRBV24-1 and TRBJ1-4; 7 nucleotides agree with TRBD1. Germline assignment: CDR1 KGHDR and CDR2 SFDVKD. The CDR3 covers 15 residues. The J segment lost 8 bases and the V segment lost 4 bases, leaving 9 bases of the junction unmatched. The CDR3 loop reads CATSDPRDSGEKLFF. The CDR3 coding sequence is TGTGCCACCAGTGACCCCCGGGACAGCGGGGAAAAACTGTTTTTT.

The chain couples TRBV28 to TRBJ2-7; 11 bases are a match to TRBD2. CDR3 length: 13 amino acids. From germline, CDR1 is MDHEN and CDR2 SYDVKM. In DNA form, the CDR3 reads TGTGCCAGCAGTCTACTAGCGGGAGAGCCCTCCTCCGTC. This codes for CASSLLAGEPSSV.

The chain links TRBV7-6 to TRBJ2-7, with 10 bases matching TRBD1. CDR1 and CDR2 from the germline V gene are SGHVS and FNYEAQ. The CDR3 covers 15 residues. Trimming removed 1 base from V and 6 bases from J; junction bases left unmatched: 6. CDR3 in amino acids: CASSLVAGQGSEQYF. CDR3 nucleotides: TGTGCCAGCAGCTTAGTGGCGGGACAGGGGAGCGAGCAGTACTTC.

The gene calls are TRBV7-2 and TRBJ1-2, with D possibly TRBD1 on 6 matching bases. The V end lost 2 bases, the J end lost 6 bases, and 13 bases lay between the germline ends. CDR1 and CDR2 from the germline V gene are SGHTA and FQGNSA. The CDR3 loop spans 14 amino acids. CDR3 sequence reads: CASSLNREGDGYTF. The CDR3 DNA follows: TGTGCCAGCAGCTTAAACAGGGAAGGGGATGGCTACACCTTC.

The chain couples TRBV9 to TRBJ1-4; 9 nucleotides line up with TRBD1. The V gene's germline CDR1 is SGDLS and CDR2 YYNGEE. V lost 5 bases, J lost 6 bases, and 5 bases stayed unmatched. The CDR3 is made up of 14 amino acids. The CDR3 nucleotides are TGTGCCAGCAGAAGGGGGGACAGGGATGAAAAACTGTTTTTT. Translated: CASRRGDRDEKLFF.

The chain links TRBV5-6 to TRBJ1-5; no clear D. Trimming stripped 1 base from V and 11 bases from J, with 19 bases between. Germline CDR1 and CDR2: SGHDT and YYEEEE. The CDR3 has 15 amino acids. The CDR3: CASSLRGDGGVTQHF. The DNA of the CDR3 is TGTGCCAGCAGCTTGCGCGGGGATGGTGGGGTCACCCAGCATTTT.

The chain employs TRBV30 and TRBJ1-6; 7 nucleotides agree with TRBD1. The CDR3 sequence is 15 residues long. Germline trimming cut 1 base from V and 7 bases from J; bases unmatched to any gene: 7. Germline CDR1 and CDR2: GTSNPN and SVGIG (reference sequence). Written as DNA, the CDR3 is TGTGCCTGGAGTGATGTACAGGGGCGCAATTCACCCCTCCACTTT. It codes for CAWSDVQGRNSPLHF.

The chain is built from TRBV7-3 and TRBJ2-7, with D perhaps matching TRBD1 (5 bases). The CDR3 consists of 14 residues. Trimming took 2 bases from V and 0 from J, leaving 8 bases between them. Germline loops: CDR1 SGHTA, CDR2 FQGTGA. In nucleotides, the CDR3 is TGTGCCAGCAGCTTAGACAGTTTCTCCTACGAGCAGTACTTC. Translation gives CASSLDSFSYEQYF.

The V and J genes are TRBV6-1 and TRBJ1-4; 8 bases are a match to TRBD1. V was pared by 2 bases and J by 8 bases, with 7 bases of the junction left unmatched. From germline, CDR1 is MNHNS and CDR2 SASEGT. The CDR3 consists of 15 residues. The CDR3 reads CASSEPGQAWEKLFF. The DNA for the CDR3 is TGTGCCAGCAGTGAACCGGGACAGGCATGGGAAAAACTGTTTTTT.

The chain uses TRBV27 and TRBJ2-7, with 16 positions matching TRBD2. V was pared by 5 bases and J by 3 bases, with 10 bases of the junction left unmatched. Germline loops: CDR1 MNHEY, CDR2 SMNVEV (reference sequence). The CDR3 totals 18 residues. DNA of the CDR3: TGTGCCAGCAGTCCGGGACTAGCGGGGGGGAGTAGATACTACGAGCAGTACTTC. This gives the protein CASSPGLAGGSRYYEQYF.

The chain uses TRBV7-6 and TRBJ1-1, with TRBD1 matching over 12 bases. The V gene end was trimmed by 5 bases and the J gene end by 7 bases; junction bases not matched to a gene: 8. The germline V gene encodes CDR1 SGHVS and CDR2 FNYEAQ. CDR3 length equals 15 residues. As DNA, the CDR3 is TGTGCCAGCAGCCCGGGGGACAGGGGGCTTGGTGAAGCTTTCTTT. The encoded protein is CASSPGDRGLGEAFF.

The chain links TRBV6-5 to TRBJ2-7; 8 bases are a match to TRBD1. V dropped 6 bases and J dropped 5; count of bases not matched to a gene: 12. The germline gives CDR1 MNHEY, CDR2 SVGAGI. This CDR3 is 15 amino acids long. The CDR3 DNA follows: TGTGCCAGCAGCTCGCCCCCTTTGGGACAGGACGAGCAGTACTTC. Its translation: CASSSPPLGQDEQYF.

J is TRBJ2-3 and V is TRBV7-3; D is possibly TRBD2 (6 bases). The V gene lost 3 bases and the J gene lost 2 bases, with 6 bases spanning the gap. CDR3 length equals 13 residues. Germline V gene lookup returns CDR1 SGHTA and CDR2 FQGTGA. CDR3 sequence (DNA): TGTGCCAGCAGCTTGGACTACACAGATACGCAGTATTTT. Translation gives CASSLDYTDTQYF.

This clone was seen a few times. The chain employs TRBV7-9 and TRBJ2-7, with TRBD1 identical over 7 bases. There are 14 residues in the CDR3. Germline V gene sequence: CDR1 SEHNR, CDR2 FQNEAQ (reference sequence). J gave up 3 bases and V 8 bases, and 10 bases lay outside the gene matches. The CDR3 loop reads CASATGQANYEQYF. The CDR3 DNA reads as TGTGCCAGCGCGACAGGACAGGCTAACTACGAGCAGTACTTC.

This chain uses TRBV24-1 with TRBJ2-2, with 8 bases fitting TRBD2. The CDR3 extends over 18 amino acids. Germline V CDR1 and CDR2: KGHDR, SFDVKD. Losses at the gene ends were 1 base for V and 2 bases for J; bases not matched to a gene: 8. CDR3 nucleotides: TGTGCCACCAGTGATTTATCAGCGGGAGAAGCCAACACCGGGGAGCTGTTTTTT. Translated: CATSDLSAGEANTGELFF.

This sequence joins TRBV2 and TRBJ2-3; TRBD2 agrees at 11 bases. Germline loops: CDR1 SNHLY, CDR2 FYNNEI. The CDR3 is 16 residues long. The V and J ends lost 6 bases and 5 bases, in that order; junction bases with no gene match: 10. The CDR3 DNA reads TGTGCCAGCAGACTTTCGACTAGCGGGACAGGAGATACGCAGTATTTT. Amino acids: CASRLSTSGTGDTQYF.

The rearrangement joins TRBV29-1 to TRBJ2-5; TRBD1 matches 8 bases. Germline assignment: CDR1 SQVTM and CDR2 ANQGSEA. V shed 4 bases, J shed 5 bases, and the junction held 6 bases outside the gene matches. The CDR3 length is 13 residues. This chain's CDR3 is CSVGQGAEETQYF. As DNA, the CDR3 is TGCAGCGTTGGGCAGGGGGCTGAGGAGACCCAGTACTTC.

The chain uses TRBV10-1 and TRBJ2-3; D is ambiguous. Trimming removed 0 bases from V and 2 bases from J, with 9 bases in between. Germline values: CDR1 WNHNN, CDR2 SYGVQD (reference sequence). The CDR3 runs 15 residues. The CDR3 loop is CASSESGAATDTQYF. CDR3 bases: TGCGCCAGCAGTGAGTCCGGAGCAGCCACAGATACGCAGTATTTT.

The gene calls are TRBV5-4 and TRBJ2-2, with 7 bases fitting TRBD1. The CDR3 is 16 residues long. CDR1 and CDR2 from the germline V gene are SGHNT and YYREEE (reference sequence). Losses at the gene ends were 4 bases for V and 6 bases for J; bases not matched to a gene: 12. CDR3 protein: CASSQPGGRRAGELFF. The CDR3 DNA reads TGTGCCAGCAGCCAGCCAGGGGGTAGACGGGCCGGGGAGCTGTTTTTT. The variable domain in full, completed from reference TRBV5-4 and TRBJ2-2, reads ETGVTQSPTHLIKTRGQQVTLRCSSQSGHNTVSWYQQALGQGPQFIFQYYREEENGRGNFPPRFSGLQFPNYSSELNVNALELDDSALYLCASSQPGGRRAGELFFGEGSRLTVL.

The chain is built from TRBV5-1 and TRBJ2-2, with 9 bases aligning to TRBD2. CDR3 length: 16 amino acids. Germline assignment: CDR1 SGHRS and CDR2 YFSETQ. The V and J ends lost 4 bases and 6 bases, in that order; junction bases with no gene match: 10. The CDR3 is CASSDDGTSIAGELFF. In DNA, the CDR3 is TGCGCCAGCAGCGACGACGGGACTAGCATTGCCGGGGAGCTGTTTTTT.

This chain links TRBV9 with TRBJ2-5; 8 nucleotides agree with TRBD2. CDR1 SGDLS and CDR2 YYNGEE come from the germline V gene. CDR3 length equals 13 residues. Trimming cost V 4 bases and J 5 bases; bases outside gene matches: 4. The CDR3, as DNA: TGTGCCAGCAGCCGGGGACTAGAGGAGACCCAGTACTTC. Translation: CASSRGLEETQYF.

This clone has just a few counts. A junction end diverges from the germline sequence, so it may reflect a read error. CDR3 loop: CASSPRGGQTNYGYTF. CDR3 nucleotide sequence: TGTGCCAGCAGCCCTCGAGGTGGACAGACTAATTATGGCTACACCTTC. This rearrangement joins TRBV3-1 (or the pseudogene TRBV3-2) to TRBJ1-2, with D perhaps matching TRBD1 (6 bases). This CDR3 has 16 residues. The germline CDR1 and CDR2 sequences are LGHDT and YNNKEL (reference sequence).

This rearrangement joins TRBV27 to TRBJ2-1, with D perhaps TRBD2 (5 bases). The CDR3 extends over 13 amino acids. CDR1 is MNHEY, CDR2 SMNVEV, per germline (reference sequence). Trimming removed 7 bases at V and 6 bases at J, with 13 bases between. The CDR3 loop is CASTGSGLNEQFF. The CDR3 DNA is TGTGCCAGCACTGGAAGCGGCCTCAATGAGCAGTTCTTC.

In its sample, this clone was seen once. V gene TRBV15 combines with J gene TRBJ1-6; D not resolved. The ends were cut back, 6 bases at V and 11 bases at J, with 14 bases in the middle. Germline CDR1 LNHNV, CDR2 YYDKDF (reference sequence). The CDR3 is 13 residues long. CDR3 DNA: TGTGCCACCAGGTCGAGCGACTTGACACCCCTCCACTTT. It encodes CATRSSDLTPLHF.